This T cell receptor (beta chain) was sequenced during a study of control samples from healthy donors and cancer patients. The table came from immunoSEQ multiplex PCR; TCRdb's copy has only in-frame clones and leaves some out. The table records 90,000 to 100,000 clones, 88% of them present only once. Germline lookup yields CDR1 SGHKS and CDR2 YYEKEE (reference sequence). The CDR3 is 14 residues long. V lost 3 bases and J 0 bases, leaving 10 bases between the germline ends. The TCR sequence derives from a woman aged 70-85 years in good health. The sequenced sample was blood. This sequence joins TRBV5-5 and TRBJ2-7; D unclear. The CDR3 sequence is CASSSLGISYEQYF. In DNA form, the CDR3 reads TGTGCCAGCAGCTCCCTAGGGATCTCCTACGAGCAGTACTTC.